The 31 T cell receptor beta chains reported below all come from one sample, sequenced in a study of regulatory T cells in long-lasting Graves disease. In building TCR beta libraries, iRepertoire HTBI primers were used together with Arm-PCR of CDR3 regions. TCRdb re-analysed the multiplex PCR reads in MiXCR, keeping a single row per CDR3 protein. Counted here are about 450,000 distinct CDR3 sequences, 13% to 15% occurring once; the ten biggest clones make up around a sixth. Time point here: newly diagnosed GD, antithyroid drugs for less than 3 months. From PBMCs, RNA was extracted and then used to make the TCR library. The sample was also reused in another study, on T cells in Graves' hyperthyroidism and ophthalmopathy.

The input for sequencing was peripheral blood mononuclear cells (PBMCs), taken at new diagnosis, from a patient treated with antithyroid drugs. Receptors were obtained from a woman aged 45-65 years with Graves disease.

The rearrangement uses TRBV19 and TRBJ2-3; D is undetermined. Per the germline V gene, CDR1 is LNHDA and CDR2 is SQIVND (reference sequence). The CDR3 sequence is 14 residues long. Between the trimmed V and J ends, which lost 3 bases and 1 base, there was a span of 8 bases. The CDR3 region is CASSMGLRTDTQYF. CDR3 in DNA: TGTGCCAGTAGTATGGGGTTACGCACAGATACGCAGTATTTT.

The DNA of the CDR3 is TGTGCCAGCAGCCAACCCCCGGGGGCTCAGCCCCAGCATTTT. Amino acids: CASSQPPGAQPQHF. This chain connects TRBV28 to TRBJ1-5, with TRBD1 as a possible D gene (6 bases). The germline V and J ends were trimmed by 6 bases and 6 bases, with 15 bases remaining between them. Germline CDR1 MDHEN, CDR2 SYDVKM. This CDR3 region has 14 residues. Complete variable domain (other parts from reference TRBV28 and TRBJ1-5): DVKVTQSSRYLVKRTGEKVFLECVQDMDHENMFWYRQDPGLGLRLIYFSYDVKMKEKGDIPEGYSVSREKKERFSLILESASTNQTSMYLCASSQPPGAQPQHFGDGTRLSIL.

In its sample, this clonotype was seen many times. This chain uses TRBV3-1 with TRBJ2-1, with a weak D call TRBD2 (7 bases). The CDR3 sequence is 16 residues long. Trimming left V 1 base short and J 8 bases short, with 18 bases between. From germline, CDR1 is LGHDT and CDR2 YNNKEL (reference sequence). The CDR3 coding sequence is TGTGCCAGCAGCCAAGGGGGAGGGGGGCGGAGGGATGAGCAGTTCTTC. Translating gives CASSQGGGGRRDEQFF.

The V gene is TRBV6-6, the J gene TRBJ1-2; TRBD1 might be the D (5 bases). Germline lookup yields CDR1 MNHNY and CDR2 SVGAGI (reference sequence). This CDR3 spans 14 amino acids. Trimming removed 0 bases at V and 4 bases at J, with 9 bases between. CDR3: CASSYSRGTYGYTF. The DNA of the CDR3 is TGTGCCAGCAGTTACTCGAGGGGCACCTATGGCTACACCTTC.

The CDR3 loop reads CASSLVGLAARESYEQYF. CDR3 coding DNA: TGTGCCAGCAGCTTAGTCGGGCTAGCGGCCAGGGAGTCCTACGAGCAGTACTTC. This rearrangement joins TRBV11-2 to TRBJ2-7; TRBD2 matches 7 bases. This CDR3 spans 18 amino acids. Germline CDR1 and CDR2: SGHAT and FQNNGV. V dropped 1 base and J dropped 1; count of bases not matched to a gene: 13.

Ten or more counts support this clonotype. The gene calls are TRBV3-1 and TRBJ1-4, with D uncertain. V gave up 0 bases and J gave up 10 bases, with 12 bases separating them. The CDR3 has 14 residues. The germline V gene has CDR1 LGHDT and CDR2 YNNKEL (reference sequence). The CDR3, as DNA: TGTGCCAGCAGCCAAGATCGCCGGAGGGTAAAACTGTTTTTT. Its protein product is CASSQDRRRVKLFF.

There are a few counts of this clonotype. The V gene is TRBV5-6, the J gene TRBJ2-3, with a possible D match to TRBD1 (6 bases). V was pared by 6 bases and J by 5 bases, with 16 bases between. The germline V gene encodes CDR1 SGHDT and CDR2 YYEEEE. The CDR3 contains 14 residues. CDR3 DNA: TGTGCCAGCAACCGGGACATCGTCGGAGATACGCAGTATTTT. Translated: CASNRDIVGDTQYF.

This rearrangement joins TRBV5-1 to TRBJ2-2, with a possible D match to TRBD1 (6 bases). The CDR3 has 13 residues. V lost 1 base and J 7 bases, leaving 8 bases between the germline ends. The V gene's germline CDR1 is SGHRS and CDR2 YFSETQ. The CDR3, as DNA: TGCGCCAGCAGCTTGAGGGGACACGGGGAGCTGTTTTTT. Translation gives CASSLRGHGELFF.

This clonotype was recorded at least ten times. CDR3 coding DNA: TGTGCCTGGTCCACGAAGAGCGGGAGATACAATGAGCAGTTCTTC. It encodes CAWSTKSGRYNEQFF. V is TRBV30 and J is TRBJ2-1; the match to TRBD2 covers 8 bases. The ends lost 5 bases at V and 4 bases at J; junction bases unmatched: 10. Germline CDR1 GTSNPN, CDR2 SVGIG (reference sequence). The CDR3 has 15 residues.

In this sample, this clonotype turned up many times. In nucleotides, the CDR3 is TGCGCCAGCAGCCGGACTGCCGATGGCTACACCTTC. Residues: CASSRTADGYTF. The V call is TRBV5-1, the J call TRBJ1-2; D not resolved. Trimming removed 4 bases from V and 6 bases from J, with 10 bases in between. This CDR3 is 12 amino acids long. Germline CDR1 reads SGHRS; CDR2 reads YFSETQ.

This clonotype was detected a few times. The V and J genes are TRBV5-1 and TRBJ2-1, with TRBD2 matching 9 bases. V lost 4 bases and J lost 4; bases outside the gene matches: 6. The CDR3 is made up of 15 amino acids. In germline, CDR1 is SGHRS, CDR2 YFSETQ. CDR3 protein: CASSRGTSTYNEQFF. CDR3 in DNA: TGCGCCAGCAGCCGGGGGACTAGCACTTACAATGAGCAGTTCTTC.

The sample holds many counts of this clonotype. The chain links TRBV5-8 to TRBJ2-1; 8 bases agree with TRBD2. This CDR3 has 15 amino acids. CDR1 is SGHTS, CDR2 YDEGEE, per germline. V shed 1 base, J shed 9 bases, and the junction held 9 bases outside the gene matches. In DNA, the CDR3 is TGTGCCAGCAGCTTGATGCGGACGGCGGGGGGTGAGCAGTTCTTC. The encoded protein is CASSLMRTAGGEQFF.

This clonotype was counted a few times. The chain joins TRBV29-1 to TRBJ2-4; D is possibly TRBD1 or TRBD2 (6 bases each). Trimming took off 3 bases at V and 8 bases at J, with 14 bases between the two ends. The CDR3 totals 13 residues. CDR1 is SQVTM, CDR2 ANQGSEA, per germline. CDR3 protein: CSVETGAFDIQYF. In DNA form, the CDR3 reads TGCAGCGTTGAGACGGGGGCGTTTGACATTCAGTACTTC.

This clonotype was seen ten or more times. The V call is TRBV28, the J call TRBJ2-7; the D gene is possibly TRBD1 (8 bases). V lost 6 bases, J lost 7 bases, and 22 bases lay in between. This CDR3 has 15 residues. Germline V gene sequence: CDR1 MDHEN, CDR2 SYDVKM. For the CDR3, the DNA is TGTGCCAGCAGGCAAACAGGGGGGGCTAGTCGGGAGCAGTACTTC. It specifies CASRQTGGASREQYF.

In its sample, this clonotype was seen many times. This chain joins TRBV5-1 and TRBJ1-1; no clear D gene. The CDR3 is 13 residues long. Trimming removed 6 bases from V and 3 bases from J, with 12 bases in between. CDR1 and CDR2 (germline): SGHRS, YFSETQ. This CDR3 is CASTRVLDTEAFF. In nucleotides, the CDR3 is TGCGCCAGCACTCGGGTTTTGGACACTGAAGCTTTCTTT.

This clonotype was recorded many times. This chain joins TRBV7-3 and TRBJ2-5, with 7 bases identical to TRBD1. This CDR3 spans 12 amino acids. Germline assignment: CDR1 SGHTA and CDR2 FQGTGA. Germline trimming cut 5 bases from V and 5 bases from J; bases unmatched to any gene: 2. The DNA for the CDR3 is TGTGCCAGCAGCCCGGACAGGGAGACCCAGTACTTC. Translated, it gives CASSPDRETQYF. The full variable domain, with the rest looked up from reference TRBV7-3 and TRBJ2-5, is GAGVSQTPSNKVTEKGKYVELRCDPISGHTALYWYRQSLGQGPEFLIYFQGTGAADDSGLPNDRFFAVRPEGSVSTLKIQRTERGDSAVYLCASSPDRETQYFGPGTRLLVL.

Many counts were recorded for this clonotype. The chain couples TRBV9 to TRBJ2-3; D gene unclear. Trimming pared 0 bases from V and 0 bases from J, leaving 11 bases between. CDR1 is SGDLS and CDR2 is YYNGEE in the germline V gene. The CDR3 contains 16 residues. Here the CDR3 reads CASSVEWQDSTDTQYF. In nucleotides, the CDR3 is TGTGCCAGCAGCGTAGAATGGCAGGATAGCACAGATACGCAGTATTTT.

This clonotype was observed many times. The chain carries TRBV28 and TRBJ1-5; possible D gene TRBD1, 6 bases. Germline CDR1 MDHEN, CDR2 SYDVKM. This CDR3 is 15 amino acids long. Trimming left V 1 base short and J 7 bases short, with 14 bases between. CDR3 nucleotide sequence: TGTGCCAGCAGTTTATCGCTTGAGGGGGAACAGCCCCAGCATTTT. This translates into CASSLSLEGEQPQHF.

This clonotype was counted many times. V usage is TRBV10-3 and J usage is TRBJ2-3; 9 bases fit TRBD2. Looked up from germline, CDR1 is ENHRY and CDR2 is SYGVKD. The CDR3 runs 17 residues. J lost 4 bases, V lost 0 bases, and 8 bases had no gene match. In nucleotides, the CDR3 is TGTGCCATCAGTGAGTCGGAGAATAGCGGGAGTTCAGATACGCAGTATTTT. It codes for CAISESENSGSSDTQYF.

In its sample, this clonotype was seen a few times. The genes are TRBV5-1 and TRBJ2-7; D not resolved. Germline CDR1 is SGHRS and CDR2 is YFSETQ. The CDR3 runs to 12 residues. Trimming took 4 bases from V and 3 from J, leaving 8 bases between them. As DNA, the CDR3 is TGCGCCAGCAGCGTGGGCGACTACGAGCAGTACTTC. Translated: CASSVGDYEQYF. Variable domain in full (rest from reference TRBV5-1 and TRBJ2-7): KAGVTQTPRYLIKTRGQQVTLSCSPISGHRSVSWYQQTPGQGLQFLFEYFSETQRNKGNFPGRFSGRQFSNSRSEMNVSTLELGDSALYLCASSVGDYEQYFGPGTRLTVT.

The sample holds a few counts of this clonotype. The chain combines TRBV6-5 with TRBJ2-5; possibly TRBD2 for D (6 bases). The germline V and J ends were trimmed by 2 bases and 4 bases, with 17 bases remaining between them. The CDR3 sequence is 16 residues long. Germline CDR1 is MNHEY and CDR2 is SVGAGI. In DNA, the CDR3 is TGTGCCAGCAGTTACACAGTCGGAGGGCCCTTAGAGACCCAGTACTTC. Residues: CASSYTVGGPLETQYF.

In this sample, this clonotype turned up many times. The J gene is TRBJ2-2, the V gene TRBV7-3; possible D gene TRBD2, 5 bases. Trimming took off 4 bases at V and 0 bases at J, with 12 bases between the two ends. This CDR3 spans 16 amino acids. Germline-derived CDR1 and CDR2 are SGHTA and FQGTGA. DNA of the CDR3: TGTGCCAGCAGCTCAGGAGGACTTTCGAACACCGGGGAGCTGTTTTTT. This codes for CASSSGGLSNTGELFF.

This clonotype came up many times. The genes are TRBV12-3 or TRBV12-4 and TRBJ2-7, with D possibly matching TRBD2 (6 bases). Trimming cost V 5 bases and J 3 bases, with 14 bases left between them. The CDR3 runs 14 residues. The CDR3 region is CASSHNRLVYEQYF. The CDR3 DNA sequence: TGTGCCAGCAGTCACAACCGACTAGTCTACGAGCAGTACTTC.

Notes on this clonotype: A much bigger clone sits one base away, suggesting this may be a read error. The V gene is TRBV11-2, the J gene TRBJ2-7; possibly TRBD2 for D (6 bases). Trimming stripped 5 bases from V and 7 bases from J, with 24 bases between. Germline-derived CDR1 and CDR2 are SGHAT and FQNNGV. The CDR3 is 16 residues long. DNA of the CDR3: TGTGCCAGCAGCCATAGCGGAATGAGCTCCTACAATGAGCAGTACTTC. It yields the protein CASSHSGMSSYNEQYF.

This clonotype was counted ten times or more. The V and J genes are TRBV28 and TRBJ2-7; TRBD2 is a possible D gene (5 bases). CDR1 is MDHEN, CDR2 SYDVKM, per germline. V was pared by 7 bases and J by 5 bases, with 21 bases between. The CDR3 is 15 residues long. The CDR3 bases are TGTGCCAGCAATCCGGGAAGGGCTAGCTTTGACGAGCAGTACTTC. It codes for CASNPGRASFDEQYF.

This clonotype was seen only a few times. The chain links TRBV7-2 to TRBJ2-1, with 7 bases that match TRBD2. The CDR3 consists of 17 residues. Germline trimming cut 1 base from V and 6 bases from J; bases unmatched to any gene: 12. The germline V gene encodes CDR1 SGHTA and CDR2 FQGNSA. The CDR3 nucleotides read TGTGCCAGCAGCTTAGTTGCGGGAGCGTCTATCTCCAATGAGCAGTTCTTC. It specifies CASSLVAGASISNEQFF.

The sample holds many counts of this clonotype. This CDR3 is CASNPTGYSREQYF. The CDR3 DNA reads as TGTGCCAGCAATCCGACAGGGTACTCCCGCGAGCAGTACTTC. The chain recombines TRBV28 with TRBJ2-7; 7 bases agree with TRBD1. CDR3 size: 14 residues. The germline CDR1 and CDR2 sequences are MDHEN and SYDVKM. The V gene end was trimmed by 7 bases and the J gene end by 6 bases; junction bases not matched to a gene: 12. Based on the CDR3 plus reference TRBV28 and TRBJ2-7, the full variable domain is DVKVTQSSRYLVKRTGEKVFLECVQDMDHENMFWYRQDPGLGLRLIYFSYDVKMKEKGDIPEGYSVSREKKERFSLILESASTNQTSMYLCASNPTGYSREQYFGPGTRLTVT.

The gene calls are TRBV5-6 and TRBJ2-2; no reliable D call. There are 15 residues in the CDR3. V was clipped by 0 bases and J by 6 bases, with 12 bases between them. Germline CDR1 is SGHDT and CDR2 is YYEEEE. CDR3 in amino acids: CASSLGRLHAGELFF. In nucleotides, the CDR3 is TGTGCCAGCAGCTTGGGTAGGCTTCACGCCGGGGAGCTGTTTTTT.

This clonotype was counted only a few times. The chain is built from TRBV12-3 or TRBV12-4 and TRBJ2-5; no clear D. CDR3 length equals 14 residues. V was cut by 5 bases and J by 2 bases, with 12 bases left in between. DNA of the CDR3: TGTGCCAGCAGTCATTTGGGTTCACAAGAGACCCAGTACTTC. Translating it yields CASSHLGSQETQYF.

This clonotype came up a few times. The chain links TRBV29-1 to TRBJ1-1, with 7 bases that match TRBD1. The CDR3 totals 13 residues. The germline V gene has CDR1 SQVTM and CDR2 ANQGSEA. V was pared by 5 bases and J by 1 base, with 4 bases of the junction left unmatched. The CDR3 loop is CSVLNRGNTEAFF. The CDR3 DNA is TGCAGCGTTTTGAACAGGGGGAACACTGAAGCTTTCTTT.

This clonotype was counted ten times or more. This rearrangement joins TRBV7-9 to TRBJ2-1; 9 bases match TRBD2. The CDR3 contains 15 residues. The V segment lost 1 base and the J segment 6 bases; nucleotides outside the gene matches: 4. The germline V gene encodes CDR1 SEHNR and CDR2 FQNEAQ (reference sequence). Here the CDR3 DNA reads TGTGCCAGCAGCTTAGGCGGGAGGGCCCTCAATGAGCAGTTCTTC. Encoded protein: CASSLGGRALNEQFF.